This record concerns one TCR beta chain sequence. Its cognate antigen is unknown. These data belong to a study of cytomegalovirus exposure and HLA in healthy donors. Primers for the PCR totalled 60 Vbeta and 13 Jbeta. The method was immunoSEQ multiplex PCR; TCRdb's version includes in-frame clones alone and lacks a portion of them. The sample yields about 67,000 clones, 65% to 70% seen once. Study conclusions and caveats: Across donors, most TCRs were seen rarely, yet some public ones were widespread. Most subjects had HLA-A and HLA-B alleles reportedly predicted accurately by TCR beta sequences. About 87% or about 30% of the time was how often most TCR beta V segments were productive, according to an earlier analysis.

CDR3 length: 16 amino acids. Losses at the gene ends were 6 bases for V and 6 bases for J; bases not matched to a gene: 12. Germline V lookup: CDR1 MDHEN, CDR2 SYDVKM. Healthy bone marrow donors supplied every sample. The sequence was obtained from a woman aged 30 to 39 in good health and CMV-seronegative. The J gene is TRBJ2-1, the V gene TRBV28, with 9 bases aligning to TRBD1. Material: PBMCs. In DNA form, the CDR3 reads TGTGCCAGCAGAAAAAACACAGGGGGCTGGGGCAATGAGCAGTTCTTC. Amino acids: CASRKNTGGWGNEQFF.